Listed below are T cell receptor beta chains from one sample, sequenced in a study of post-analysis software for immune sequencing data. Each CDR3 protein gets one entry after TCRdb re-called the PCR reads with MiXCR. This table holds roughly 540,000 distinct CDR3 sequences, around 34% found once. Sequenced: blood. These receptors all come from a girl younger than 18 with multiple sclerosis. Each CDR3 is given with its conserved first and last residue. D genes are given only for firm matches. Clone size appears in some rows only: once, few, many, or a class for an expanded clone.

j_gene	v_gene	abundance	d_gene	CDR3aa	CDR3nt
TRBJ1-1	TRBV7-3	few	-	CASSLGDHNTEAFF	TGTGCCAGCAGCTTAGGGGACCACAACACTGAAGCTTTCTTT
TRBJ2-4	TRBV20-1	few	TRBD2	CSASHAGGIAKSIQYF	TGCAGTGCTAGTCACGCGGGGGGGATAGCCAAAAGCATTCAGTACTTC
TRBJ1-1	TRBV12-3/TRBV12-4	few	-	CASSSEVNTEAFF	TGTGCCAGCAGTTCGGAAGTGAACACTGAAGCTTTCTTT
TRBJ2-1	TRBV6-2/TRBV6-3	-	-	CASSPGPNKIPLSYNEQFF	TGTGCCAGCAGTCCCGGTCCAAACAAAATTCCACTCTCCTACAATGAGCAGTTCTTC
TRBJ1-5	TRBV6-6	-	-	CASRLGTRSNQPQHF	TGTGCCAGCAGACTCGGCACGCGGAGCAATCAGCCCCAGCATTTT
TRBJ2-3	TRBV6-1	-	TRBD1	CASSETAGTGTDTQYF	TGTGCCAGCAGTGAGACCGCCGGGACAGGGACAGATACGCAGTATTTT
TRBJ1-2	TRBV4-1	-	-	CASSQGLTTNYGYTF	TGCGCCAGCAGCCAAGGTTTAACAACTAACTATGGCTACACCTTC
TRBJ1-5	TRBV2	-	TRBD1	CASSVGTGQGQPQHF	TGTGCCAGCAGTGTAGGGACAGGGCAGGGACAGCCCCAGCATTTT
TRBJ2-1	TRBV7-8	-	TRBD2	CASSLAAPSGGSVEQFF	TGTGCCAGCAGCTTGGCAGCCCCTAGCGGGGGGTCAGTGGAGCAGTTCTTC
TRBJ2-1	TRBV20-1	-	TRBD2	CSGVGLAVLNEQFF	TGCAGTGGGGTGGGACTAGCGGTGCTCAATGAGCAGTTCTTC
TRBJ2-1	TRBV3-1	few	TRBD2	CASSQGTSVYNEQFF	TGTGCCAGCAGCCAAGGAACTAGCGTCTACAATGAGCAGTTCTTC
TRBJ2-7	TRBV5-5	-	TRBD2	CASSSGRLAGNSNEQYF	TGTGCCAGCAGCTCGGGGAGACTAGCGGGGAATAGTAATGAGCAGTACTTC
TRBJ1-2	TRBV5-1	-	TRBD1	CASSLWDRGLGYTF	TGCGCCAGCAGCTTATGGGACAGGGGGCTTGGCTACACCTTC
TRBJ1-2	TRBV7-8	few	-	CASSLGTSTTGYGYTF	TGTGCCAGCAGCTTAGGCACTTCTACTACGGGCTATGGCTACACCTTC
TRBJ2-5	TRBV5-1	-	TRBD2	CASSLSSGGASNEQYF	TGCGCCAGCAGCTTGTCCAGCGGGGGGGCGAGCAATGAGCAGTACTTC
TRBJ1-2	TRBV15	-	-	CATSRLANYGYTF	TGTGCCACCAGCCGCCTAGCTAACTATGGCTACACCTTC
TRBJ2-5	TRBV7-2	few	-	CASSLGGEIQETQYF	TGTGCCAGCAGCTTAGGCGGTGAGATTCAAGAGACCCAGTACTTC
TRBJ2-3	TRBV7-9	-	-	CASSLAGHADTQYF	TGTGCCAGCAGCTTAGCTGGACATGCAGATACGCAGTATTTT
TRBJ2-5	TRBV2	-	-	CASRGGSSQYF	TGTGCCAGCAGAGGGGGGTCGTCCCAGTACTTC
TRBJ2-1	TRBV11-2	-	-	CASSPGGIGSNEQFF	TGTGCCAGCAGCCCCGGAGGGATCGGGAGCAATGAGCAGTTCTTC
TRBJ1-2	TRBV11-2	-	-	CASSLRRGSYGYTF	TGTGCCAGCAGCTTACGCAGGGGCAGCTATGGCTACACCTTC
TRBJ2-5	TRBV7-2	-	-	CASTRGSQETQYF	TGTGCCAGCACCCGAGGGTCACAAGAGACCCAGTACTTC
TRBJ2-1	TRBV5-1	-	TRBD2	CASSLGLAGGRYNEQFF	TGCGCCAGCAGCTTGGGACTAGCGGGGGGAAGATACAATGAGCAGTTCTTC
TRBJ1-2	TRBV12-3/TRBV12-4	few	-	CASTPRDSFNYGYTF	TGTGCCAGCACCCCCCGGGATAGCTTCAACTATGGCTACACCTTC
TRBJ2-7	TRBV25-1	-	TRBD2	CASNTSGGFHEQYF	TGTGCCAGCAACACTAGCGGGGGGTTCCACGAGCAGTACTTC
TRBJ1-5	TRBV27	-	TRBD1	CASRWAGGQQPQHF	TGTGCCAGCAGGTGGGCAGGGGGCCAGCAGCCCCAGCATTTT
TRBJ2-2	TRBV20-1	-	TRBD2	CSASDAGGDTGELFF	TGCAGTGCTAGTGACGCGGGGGGAGACACCGGGGAGCTGTTTTTT
TRBJ2-3	TRBV2	once	TRBD2	CANSPGGTTQYF	TGTGCCAACAGTCCGGGGGGGACAACGCAGTATTTT
TRBJ2-5	TRBV5-1	-	-	CASSLAPGVGSDQETQYF	TGCGCCAGCAGCTTGGCCCCAGGGGTCGGGTCTGATCAAGAGACCCAGTACTTC
TRBJ1-2	TRBV20-1	-	-	CSAYSGANYGYTF	TGCAGTGCTTACTCAGGGGCAAACTATGGCTACACCTTC
TRBJ1-5	TRBV18	-	-	CASSPDNNQPQHF	TGTGCCAGCTCACCAGACAACAATCAGCCCCAGCATTTT
TRBJ2-7	TRBV7-2	few	-	CASSFLVSSYEQYF	TGTGCCAGCAGCTTCTTGGTTAGCTCCTACGAGCAGTACTTC
TRBJ2-7	TRBV20-1	-	-	CSARELVKGNEQYF	TGCAGTGCTAGAGAGCTGGTTAAAGGAAATGAGCAGTACTTC
TRBJ1-5	TRBV29-1	-	-	CSVYLTEGRNQPQHF	TGCAGCGTTTATCTCACTGAGGGTCGCAATCAGCCCCAGCATTTT
TRBJ2-1	TRBV4-2	few	TRBD2	CASSQGAGTTLYNEQFF	TGTGCCAGCAGCCAAGGGGCAGGGACTACCCTCTACAATGAGCAGTTCTTC
TRBJ2-5	TRBV15	-	-	CATSVRPGETQYF	TGTGCCACCAGTGTCCGACCGGGGGAGACCCAGTACTTC
TRBJ2-7	TRBV5-5	-	-	CASSIGGYEQYF	TGTGCCAGCAGCATCGGGGGATACGAGCAGTACTTC
TRBJ2-1	TRBV5-6	-	TRBD2	CASSPQREAEQFF	TGTGCCAGCAGCCCTCAGCGGGAGGCAGAGCAGTTCTTC
TRBJ1-4	TRBV20-1	-	TRBD1	CSAPQGNEKLFF	TGCAGTGCTCCACAGGGGAATGAAAAACTGTTTTTT
TRBJ1-1	TRBV9	few	-	CASGRSGMNTEAFF	TGTGCCAGCGGGAGGTCAGGAATGAACACTGAAGCTTTCTTT